Detailed here is one T cell receptor (beta chain). The antigen is not known. This sample was taken from a study of long-term antiretroviral therapy in people with HIV. General observations from the study: Diversity remained lower than transplant donor controls, even though it increased after ART.

The immunoSEQ assay was v3.0, run at survey level. Profiled with immunoSEQ multiplex PCR; TCRdb holds only in-frame clones, not every one. This sample has 25,000 to 30,000 clones; roughly 83% occur once, and the top ten carry more than 9%. Germline CDR1 reads SGHKS; CDR2 reads YYEKEE (reference sequence). The length of the CDR3 is 13 residues. Trimming shortened V by 4 bases and J by 7 bases, and 15 bases separated the two germline ends. Sequenced here: unsorted PBMCs, sampled about 2.7 years after starting antiretroviral therapy. The clonotype comes from a man aged 25-45 years with HIV. This chain uses TRBV5-5 with TRBJ2-7, with TRBD1 as a possible D gene (5 bases). CDR3 protein: CASSAGRDGEQYF. The CDR3 DNA is TGTGCCAGCAGCGCTGGCAGGGATGGTGAGCAGTACTTC.